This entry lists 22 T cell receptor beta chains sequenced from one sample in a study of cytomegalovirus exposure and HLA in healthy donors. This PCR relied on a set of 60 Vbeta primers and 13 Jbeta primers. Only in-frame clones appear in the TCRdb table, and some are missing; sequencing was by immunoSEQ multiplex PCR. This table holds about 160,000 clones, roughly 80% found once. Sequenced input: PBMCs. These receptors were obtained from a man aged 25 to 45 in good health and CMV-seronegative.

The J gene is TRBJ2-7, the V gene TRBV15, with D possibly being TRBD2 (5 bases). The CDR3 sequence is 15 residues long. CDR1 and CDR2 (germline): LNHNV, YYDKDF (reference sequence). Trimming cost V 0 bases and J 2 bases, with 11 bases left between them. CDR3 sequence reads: CATSRDPAGTYEQYF. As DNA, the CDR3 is TGTGCCACCAGCAGAGATCCGGCCGGGACCTACGAGCAGTACTTC.

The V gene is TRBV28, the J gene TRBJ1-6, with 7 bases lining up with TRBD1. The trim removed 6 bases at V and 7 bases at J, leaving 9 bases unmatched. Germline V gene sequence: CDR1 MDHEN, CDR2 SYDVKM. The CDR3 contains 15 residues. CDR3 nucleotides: TGTGCCAGCAGGACGTGGGACAGCGAAAATTCACCCCTCCACTTT. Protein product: CASRTWDSENSPLHF.

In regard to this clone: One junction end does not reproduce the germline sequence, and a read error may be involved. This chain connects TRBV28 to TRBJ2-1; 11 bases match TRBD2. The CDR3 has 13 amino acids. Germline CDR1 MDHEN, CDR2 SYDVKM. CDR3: CATSSGRALEQFF. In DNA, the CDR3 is TGTGCCACCAGTAGCGGGAGGGCGCTTGAGCAGTTCTTC.

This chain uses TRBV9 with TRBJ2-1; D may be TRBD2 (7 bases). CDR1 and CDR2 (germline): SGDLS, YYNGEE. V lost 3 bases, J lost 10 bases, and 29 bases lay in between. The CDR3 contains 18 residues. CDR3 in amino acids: CASSAQGRTGGPIGEQFF. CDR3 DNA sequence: TGTGCCAGCAGCGCGCAGGGGCGGACGGGAGGCCCTATAGGAGAGCAGTTCTTC.

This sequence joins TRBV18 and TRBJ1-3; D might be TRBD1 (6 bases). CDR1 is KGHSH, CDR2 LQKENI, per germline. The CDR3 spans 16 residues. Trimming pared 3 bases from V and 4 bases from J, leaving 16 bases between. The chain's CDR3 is CASSPVQGSEGNTIYF. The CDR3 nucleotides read TGTGCCAGCTCACCGGTACAGGGCAGCGAAGGAAACACCATATATTTT.

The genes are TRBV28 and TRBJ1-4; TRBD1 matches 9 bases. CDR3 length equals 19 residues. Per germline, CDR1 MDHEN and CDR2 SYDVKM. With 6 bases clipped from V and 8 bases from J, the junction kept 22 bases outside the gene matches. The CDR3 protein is CASSLGLPLDRGREEKLFF. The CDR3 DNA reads TGTGCCAGCAGCCTGGGTCTGCCCTTAGACAGGGGGAGAGAGGAAAAACTGTTTTTT.

The DNA for the CDR3 is TGTGCGCGGCAGCGGGGACACAATGAGCAGTTCTTC. This codes for CARQRGHNEQFF. The V and J genes are TRBV2 and TRBJ2-1, with 7 bases aligning to TRBD2. This CDR3 is 12 amino acids long. The germline V gene encodes CDR1 SNHLY and CDR2 FYNNEI.

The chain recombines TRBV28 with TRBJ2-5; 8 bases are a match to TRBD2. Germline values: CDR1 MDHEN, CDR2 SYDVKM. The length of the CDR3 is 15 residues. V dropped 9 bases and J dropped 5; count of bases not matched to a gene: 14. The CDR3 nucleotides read TGTGCCAGTCGGTCCCTAGCGGGTGGGGTCGAGACCCAGTACTTC. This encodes CASRSLAGGVETQYF.

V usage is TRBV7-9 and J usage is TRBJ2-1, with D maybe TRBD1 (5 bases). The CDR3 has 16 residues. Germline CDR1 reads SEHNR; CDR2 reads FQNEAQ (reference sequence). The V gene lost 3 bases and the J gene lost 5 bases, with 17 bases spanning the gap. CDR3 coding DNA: TGTGCCAGCAGCTTTGGTAAAGGGGCAGTCCACAATGAGCAGTTCTTC. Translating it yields CASSFGKGAVHNEQFF.

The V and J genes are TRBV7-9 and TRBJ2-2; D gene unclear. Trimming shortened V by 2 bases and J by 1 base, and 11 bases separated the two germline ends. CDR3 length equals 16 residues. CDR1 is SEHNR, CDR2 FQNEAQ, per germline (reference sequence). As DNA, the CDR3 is TGTGCCAGCAGCTTAAAGCTCCCAGGGAACACCGGGGAGCTGTTTTTT. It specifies CASSLKLPGNTGELFF.

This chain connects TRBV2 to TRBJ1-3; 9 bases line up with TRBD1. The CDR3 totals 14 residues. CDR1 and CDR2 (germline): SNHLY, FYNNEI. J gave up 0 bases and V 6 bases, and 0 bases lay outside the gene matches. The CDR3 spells CASRQGASGNTIYF. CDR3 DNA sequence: TGTGCCAGCAGACAGGGGGCCTCTGGAAACACCATATATTTT. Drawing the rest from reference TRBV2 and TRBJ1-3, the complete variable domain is EPEVTQTPSHQVTQMGQEVILRCVPISNHLYFYWYRQILGQKVEFLVSFYNNEISEKSEIFDDQFSVERPDGSNFTLKIRSTKLEDSAMYFCASRQGASGNTIYFGEGSWLTVV.

The CDR3 DNA is TGTGCCTGGAAGCAGGGGTCCACTGAAGCTTTCTTT. Translating gives CAWKQGSTEAFF. The genes are TRBV30 and TRBJ1-1, with a tentative D call TRBD1 (6 bases). Trimming stripped 4 bases from V and 4 bases from J, with 10 bases between. The germline CDR1 and CDR2 sequences are GTSNPN and SVGIG (reference sequence). This CDR3 comprises 12 residues.

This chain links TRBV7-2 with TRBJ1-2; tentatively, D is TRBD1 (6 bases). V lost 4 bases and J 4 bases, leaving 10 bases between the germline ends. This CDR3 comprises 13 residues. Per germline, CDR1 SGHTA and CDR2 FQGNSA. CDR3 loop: CASSSDRIYGYTF. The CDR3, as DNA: TGTGCCAGCAGCTCAGACAGGATCTATGGCTACACCTTC.

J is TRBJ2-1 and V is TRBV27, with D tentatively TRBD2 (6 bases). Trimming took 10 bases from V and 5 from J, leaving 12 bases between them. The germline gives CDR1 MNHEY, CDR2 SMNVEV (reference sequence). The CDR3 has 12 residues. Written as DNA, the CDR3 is TGTGCCACCCTGGGGGGAAACAATGAGCAGTTCTTC. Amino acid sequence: CATLGGNNEQFF.

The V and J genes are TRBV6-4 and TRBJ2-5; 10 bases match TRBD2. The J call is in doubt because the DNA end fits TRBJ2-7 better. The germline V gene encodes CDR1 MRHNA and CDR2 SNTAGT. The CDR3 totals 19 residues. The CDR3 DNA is TGTGCCAGCAGTGTGGGGGGAACTAGCGGGATTCGTAATACTTACGAGCAGTACTTC. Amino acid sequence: CASSVGGTSGIRNTYEQYF.

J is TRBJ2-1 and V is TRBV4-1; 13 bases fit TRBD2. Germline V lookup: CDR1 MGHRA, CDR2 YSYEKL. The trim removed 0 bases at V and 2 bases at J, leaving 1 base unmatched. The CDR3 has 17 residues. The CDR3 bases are TGCGCCAGCAGCCAAGACGGGACTAGCGGGGCCTACAATGAGCAGTTCTTC. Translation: CASSQDGTSGAYNEQFF.

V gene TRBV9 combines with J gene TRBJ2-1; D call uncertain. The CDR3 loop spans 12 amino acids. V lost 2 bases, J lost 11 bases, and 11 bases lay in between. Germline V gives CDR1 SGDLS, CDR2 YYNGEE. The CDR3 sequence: CASSVGPNKQFF. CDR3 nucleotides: TGTGCCAGCAGCGTGGGCCCTAATAAGCAGTTCTTC.

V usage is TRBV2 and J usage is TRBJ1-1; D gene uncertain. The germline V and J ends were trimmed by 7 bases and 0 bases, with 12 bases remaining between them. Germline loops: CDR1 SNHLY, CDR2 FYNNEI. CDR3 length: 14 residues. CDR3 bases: TGTGCCAGCACCTGGACTCACATGAACACTGAAGCTTTCTTT. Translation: CASTWTHMNTEAFF.

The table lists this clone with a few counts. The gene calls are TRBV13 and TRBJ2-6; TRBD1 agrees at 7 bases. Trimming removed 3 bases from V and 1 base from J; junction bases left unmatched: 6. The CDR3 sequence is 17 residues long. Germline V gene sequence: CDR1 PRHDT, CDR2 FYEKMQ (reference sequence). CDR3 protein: CASSFGTDVSGANVLTF. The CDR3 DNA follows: TGTGCCAGCAGCTTCGGGACAGATGTATCTGGGGCCAACGTCCTGACTTTC.

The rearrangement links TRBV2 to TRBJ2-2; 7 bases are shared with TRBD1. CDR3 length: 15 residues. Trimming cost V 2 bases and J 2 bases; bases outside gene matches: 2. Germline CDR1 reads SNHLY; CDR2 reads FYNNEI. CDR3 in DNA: TGTGCCAGCAGTGAAACAGGGGCCAACACCGGGGAGCTGTTTTTT. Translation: CASSETGANTGELFF.

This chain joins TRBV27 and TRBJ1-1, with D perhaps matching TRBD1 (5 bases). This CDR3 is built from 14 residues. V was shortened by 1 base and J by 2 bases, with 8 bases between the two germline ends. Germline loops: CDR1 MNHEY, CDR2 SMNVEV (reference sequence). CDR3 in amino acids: CASSLWGGNTEAFF. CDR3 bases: TGTGCCAGCAGTTTATGGGGGGGAAACACTGAAGCTTTCTTT.

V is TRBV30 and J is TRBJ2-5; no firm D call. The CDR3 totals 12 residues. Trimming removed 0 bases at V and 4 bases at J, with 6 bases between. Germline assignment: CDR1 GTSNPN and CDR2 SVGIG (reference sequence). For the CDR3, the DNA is TGTGCCTGGAGTGTACTCCTAGAGACCCAGTACTTC. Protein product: CAWSVLLETQYF.